Listed below are T cell receptor beta chains from one sample, sequenced in a study of TIL therapy for anti-PD-1-resistant metastatic lung cancer. The repertoire was sequenced with immunoSEQ multiplex PCR; TCRdb's copy has only in-frame clones and lacks some. The repertoire consists of over 20,000 clones, with over 55% occurring once and the leading ten covering about 7.4%. The sample was tumor tissue, taken at baseline. The receptor set was obtained from a person between 25 and 79 years old with non-small cell lung cancer. The CDR3 runs from the conserved cysteine through the conserved F or W. The D gene is left open where the match is weak. The size entry is marked missing in some rows and otherwise reads once, few, many or a size class.

clone_size	v_call	j_call	d_call	cdr3_nt	cdr3_aa
NA	TRBV5-1	TRBJ2-3	TRBD1	TGCGCCAGCAGCTTGGCAAGATTGGGACAGGCCACAGATACGCAGTATTTT	CASSLARLGQATDTQYF
once	TRBV20-1	TRBJ2-5	NA	TGCGGCGGGGAGTTACAAGAGACCCAGTACTTC	CGGELQETQYF
NA	TRBV9	TRBJ2-1	NA	TGTGCCAGCGGGGGTCGCTCCTACAATGAGCAGTTCTTC	CASGGRSYNEQFF
NA	TRBV10-3	TRBJ2-3	TRBD2	TGTGCCATCAGAGCTAGCGGGGAGACAGATACGCAGTATTTT	CAIRASGETDTQYF
NA	TRBV5-5	TRBJ2-2	NA	TGTGCCAGCAGCTTGGATGGACGGGATGCCGGGGAGCTGTTTTTT	CASSLDGRDAGELFF
NA	TRBV19	TRBJ2-1	TRBD1	TGTGCCAGTAGTACAGACAGGGGGTTCTACAATGAGCAGTTCTTC	CASSTDRGFYNEQFF
NA	TRBV4-3	TRBJ1-2	NA	TGCGCCAGCAGCCAAGATGGCAGGGGAACCTATGGCTACACCTTC	CASSQDGRGTYGYTF
NA	TRBV7-9	TRBJ2-1	TRBD2	TGTGCCAGCAGCCCCGGGACTAGCGGGGGCCCTAGGCAGTTCTTC	CASSPGTSGGPRQFF
NA	TRBV6-1	TRBJ1-2	NA	TGTGCCAGCATGTTGAGGCTTGAGGGATTGCAGGGCTACACCTTC	CASMLRLEGLQGYTF
NA	TRBV5-5	TRBJ1-2	TRBD1	TGTGCCAGCAGCGCGGGACAGGGGGTGGGGATAAGGGGCTACACCTTC	CASSAGQGVGIRGYTF
few	TRBV7-2	TRBJ1-2	NA	TGTGCCAGCAGCTTAGTTCAGGGTTCGGGCTATGGCTACACCTTC	CASSLVQGSGYGYTF
NA	TRBV6-5	TRBJ2-5	NA	TGTGCCAGCGCAGGGACTTTCCAAGAGACCCAGTACTTC	CASAGTFQETQYF
NA	TRBV6-5	TRBJ2-5	NA	TGTGCCAGCAGTTACATCGCCTCGTCGGGAGAGACCCAGTACTTC	CASSYIASSGETQYF
NA	TRBV7-9	TRBJ1-1	NA	TGTGCCAGCAACGCTGGGTGGACAGAAGCTTTCTTT	CASNAGWTEAFF
NA	TRBV11-2	TRBJ1-1	NA	TGTGCCAGCAGCTCGACGGGGGGGGCCCGTACTGAAGCTTTCTTT	CASSSTGGARTEAFF
NA	TRBV9	TRBJ1-5	NA	TGTGCCAGCAGTGCGCATGACGGAAGCAATCAGCCCCAGCATTTT	CASSAHDGSNQPQHF
few	TRBV7-9	TRBJ1-2	TRBD1	TGTGCCAGCAGCCCACGACAGGGGGTGGACTATGGCTACACCTTC	CASSPRQGVDYGYTF
NA	TRBV6-1	TRBJ2-7	NA	TGTGCCAGCAGTGAAGCATTGGCAGGGTTCTCCTACGAGCAGTACTTC	CASSEALAGFSYEQYF
NA	TRBV27	TRBJ1-1	NA	TGTGCCAGCTCCATCCTTGGCACTGAAGCTTTCTTT	CASSILGTEAFF
NA	TRBV5-6	TRBJ2-3	TRBD2	TGTGCCAGCAGCTTGGCCGCGACTAGCGGGGGGAAATGGACAGATACGCAGTATTTT	CASSLAATSGGKWTDTQYF
few	TRBV10-3	TRBJ1-1	TRBD1	TGTGCCACGGCCTGGGACAGGGAGAACACTGAAGCTTTCTTT	CATAWDRENTEAFF
NA	TRBV7-2	TRBJ2-5	TRBD1	TGTGCCAGCAGCTGGGACAGGGGCCGACAAGAGACCCAGTACTTC	CASSWDRGRQETQYF
NA	TRBV6-6	TRBJ1-5	NA	TGTGCCAGCAGTTACTCGTTAGAGCCCGTGGAGCCCCAGCATTTT	CASSYSLEPVEPQHF
NA	TRBV7-2	TRBJ1-1	NA	TGTGCCAGCAGCCAGTTACTCCCTGAAGCTTTCTTT	CASSQLLPEAFF
NA	TRBV5-6	TRBJ2-3	NA	TGTGCCAGCAGCTTGCCCCGCACAGATACGCAGTATTTT	CASSLPRTDTQYF
NA	TRBV4-1	TRBJ2-3	TRBD2	TGCGCCAGCAGCCACGGATACAGGGGACTAGCGGGGGGGCAAGATACGCAGTATTTT	CASSHGYRGLAGGQDTQYF
NA	TRBV30	TRBJ1-2	NA	TGTGCCTGGAGTGTAACAGATAACGGTGGCTACACCTTC	CAWSVTDNGGYTF
NA	TRBV5-1	TRBJ2-3	TRBD2	TGCGCCAGCAGCTTGGGACTAGCGGATCTCCTAAGCACAGATACGCAGTATTTT	CASSLGLADLLSTDTQYF
NA	TRBV6-1	TRBJ1-1	NA	TGTGCCAGCAGAGCATCAGGGAGTGGCACTGAAGCTTTCTTT	CASRASGSGTEAFF
NA	TRBV6-5	TRBJ2-7	TRBD1	TGTGCCAGCAGTTTCGACAGGGAGTGGGGCGAGCAGTACTTC	CASSFDREWGEQYF
once	TRBV7-9	TRBJ2-7	TRBD2	TGTGCCAGCAGCTTATCGGCCGGGACTAACTACGAGCAGTACTTC	CASSLSAGTNYEQYF
NA	TRBV10-3	TRBJ2-7	TRBD1	TGTGCCATCAAACAGGGGCCTAGTTCCTACGAGCAGTACTTC	CAIKQGPSSYEQYF
NA	TRBV5-1	TRBJ2-1	TRBD1	TGCGCCAGCAGCCCAGGACAGGGGATGTTCAATGAGCAGTTCTTC	CASSPGQGMFNEQFF
NA	TRBV15	TRBJ2-1	TRBD1	TGTGCCACCAGCAGGGGGGACAGGCGCCATGAGCAGTTCTTC	CATSRGDRRHEQFF
NA	TRBV6-5	TRBJ1-2	NA	TGTGCCAGCAGAAAACAGGGCCCCCTTAGTGGCTACACCTTC	CASRKQGPLSGYTF
few	TRBV2	TRBJ2-7	TRBD1	TGTGCCAGCAGTGACCCGGGACAGAGTACCTACGAGCAGTACTTC	CASSDPGQSTYEQYF
NA	TRBV10-3	TRBJ1-4	TRBD1	TGTGCCATCAGTGAGACCCGACAGGGGGCAGCTAATGAAAAACTGTTTTTT	CAISETRQGAANEKLFF